A selection of T cell receptor beta chains follows, all from one sample in a study of technical replicates of blood from a handful of donors. Using immunoSEQ multiplex PCR, the repertoire was profiled, and TCRdb retains in-frame clones only, with some absent. The data contain 8,500 to 13,000 clones, approximately 94% of them singletons. Sequenced material: PBMCs. The receptors shown here come from a human donor in good health. Each CDR3 is given with its conserved first and last residue.

TRBV28	TRBJ2-7	CASSSFAGGYEQYF
TRBV9	TRBJ1-3	CASSVERGNAGNTIYF
TRBV2	TRBJ2-7	CASSEPIGGIYEQYF
TRBV5-1	TRBJ2-2	CASSAQGSNTGELFF
TRBV10-3	TRBJ2-7	CAIRSGTGGSYEQYF
TRBV19	TRBJ1-2	CASSVRRTGTNSNYGYTF
TRBV5-1	TRBJ1-1	CASSLGQENTEAFF
TRBV5-1	TRBJ2-1	CASSLATTRNNEQFF
TRBV30	TRBJ1-2	CAWSSQGPYGYTF
TRBV7-2	TRBJ2-2	CASPPGLAGTGELFF
TRBV6-5	TRBJ2-1	CASSPLGSGLYEQFF
TRBV6-1	TRBJ2-7	CASSDGQGPSEQYF
TRBV30	TRBJ2-5	CAWTASGEETQYF
TRBV5-4	TRBJ2-1	CASSLRLAGGGDEQFF
TRBV28	TRBJ1-2	CASSLVEGGKGGYTF
TRBV21-1	TRBJ2-7	CASRGQNHEQYF
TRBV27	TRBJ2-6	CASSLKAGDLSGANVLTF
TRBV29-1	TRBJ2-1	CSGNPTGGRLNEQFF
TRBV5-6	TRBJ1-1	CASSFPDRATEAFF
TRBV5-6	TRBJ1-3	CASSFFQGNGNTIYF
TRBV4-1	TRBJ1-5	CASSLIGTGINQPQHF
TRBV27	TRBJ2-3	CASSLSWTGSDTQYF
TRBV30	TRBJ2-3	CAWSVRADTQYF
TRBV7-9	TRBJ1-2	CASSLAYRGLDGYTF
TRBV5-1	TRBJ1-1	CASSLGLGTANTEAFF
TRBV5-1	TRBJ2-7	CASSPNAGISSYEQYF
TRBV10-2	TRBJ1-2	CASSQYTGLNGYTF
TRBV18	TRBJ1-1	CASSQGQNEAFF
TRBV7-6	TRBJ2-3	CASSLLPLGADTQYF
TRBV19	TRBJ2-7	CASGVQGAFEQYF
TRBV9	TRBJ2-5	CASSVGLAGGQETQYF
TRBV11-2	TRBJ2-7	CASSLVSLRAYEQYF
TRBV11-2	TRBJ2-3	CASSPSTDTQYF
TRBV28	TRBJ2-4	CASSSVARTGEDIQYF
TRBV6-5	TRBJ2-3	CASSPTADTQYF
TRBV21-1	TRBJ2-3	CASSKWKVRGRSDTQYF
TRBV7-9	TRBJ1-2	CASSLAGGRGGNYGYTF
TRBV27	TRBJ2-1	CASSSVSGSSYNEQFF
TRBV10-3	TRBJ2-5	CAISESNGPAGTQYF
TRBV5-4	TRBJ2-5	CASSLEGIKQETQYF
TRBV19	TRBJ2-7	CASSILSTGDAQYF
TRBV7-8	TRBJ2-1	CASSFGEVYNEQFF
TRBV5-4	TRBJ1-2	CASSFDSYGYTF
TRBV19	TRBJ2-1	CASSIDLASGSYNEQFF
TRBV11-3	TRBJ2-2	CASSKYPEDTGELFF
TRBV18	TRBJ2-5	CASSRLGGLGETQYF
TRBV7-7	TRBJ1-1	CASSSSTGSRAFF
TRBV27	TRBJ1-5	CASRRQNNQPQHF
TRBV5-4	TRBJ2-6	CASSYSQGSGANVLTF
TRBV4-1	TRBJ2-1	CASSRESPSGTISSYNEQFF
TRBV19	TRBJ1-1	CASTRDRNPGDTEAFF